The table lists the clone carrying this T cell receptor (beta chain) with a few counts. Its antigen is still unknown. This entry comes from a study of CD4 T cells in relation to SARS-CoV-2 and coronaviruses. Measured with immunoSEQ multiplex PCR; TCRdb has only the in-frame clones, and not every one. Among some 45,000 clones listed, 82% were seen once. For roughly ten days, 10^5 sorted CD4+ cells grew with T cell-depleted PBMCs and CEF. The V gene's germline CDR1 is MDHEN and CDR2 SYDVKM. This CDR3 has 12 residues. V was clipped by 5 bases and J by 3 bases, with 5 bases between them. Material for sequencing was naive CD4+ T cells from PBMCs, cultured in vitro. Documented subset: naive CD4+ T cells isolated by negative enrichment. The V gene is TRBV28, the J gene TRBJ1-3, with D unresolved. This TCR was sampled from an adult with COVID-19. Here the CDR3 reads CASSTLGNTIYF. In DNA, the CDR3 is TGTGCCAGCAGTACCCTTGGAAACACCATATATTTT.